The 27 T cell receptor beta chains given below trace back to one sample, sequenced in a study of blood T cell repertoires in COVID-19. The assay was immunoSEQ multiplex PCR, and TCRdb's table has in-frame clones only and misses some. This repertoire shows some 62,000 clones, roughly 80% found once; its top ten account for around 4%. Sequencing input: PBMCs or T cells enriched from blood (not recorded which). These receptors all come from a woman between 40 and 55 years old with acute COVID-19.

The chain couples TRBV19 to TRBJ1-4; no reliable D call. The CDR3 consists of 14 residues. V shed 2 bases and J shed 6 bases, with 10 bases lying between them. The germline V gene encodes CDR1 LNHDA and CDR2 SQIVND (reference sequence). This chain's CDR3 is CASSITGVDEKLFF. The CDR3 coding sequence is TGTGCCAGTAGTATAACCGGGGTGGATGAAAAACTGTTTTTT.

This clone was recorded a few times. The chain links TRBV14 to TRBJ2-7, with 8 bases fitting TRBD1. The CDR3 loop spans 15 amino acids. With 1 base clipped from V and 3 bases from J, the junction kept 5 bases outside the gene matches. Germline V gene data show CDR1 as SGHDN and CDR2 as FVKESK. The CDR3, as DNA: TGTGCCAGCAGCCAAGCTCGGGACAGGCTCTACGAGCAGTACTTC. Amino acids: CASSQARDRLYEQYF.

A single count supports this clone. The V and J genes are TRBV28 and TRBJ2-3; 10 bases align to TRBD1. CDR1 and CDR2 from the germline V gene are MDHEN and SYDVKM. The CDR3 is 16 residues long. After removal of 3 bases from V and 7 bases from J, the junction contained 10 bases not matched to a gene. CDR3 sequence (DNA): TGTGCCAGCAGTTTCATTGGGACAGGGGTCGGGCATACGCAGTATTTT. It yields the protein CASSFIGTGVGHTQYF.

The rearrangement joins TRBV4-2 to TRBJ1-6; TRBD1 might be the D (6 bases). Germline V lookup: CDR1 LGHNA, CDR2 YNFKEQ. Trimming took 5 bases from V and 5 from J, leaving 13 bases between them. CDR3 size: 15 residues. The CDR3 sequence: CASSDTGSDNSPLHF. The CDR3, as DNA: TGTGCCAGCAGCGACACAGGGAGCGATAATTCACCCCTCCACTTT.

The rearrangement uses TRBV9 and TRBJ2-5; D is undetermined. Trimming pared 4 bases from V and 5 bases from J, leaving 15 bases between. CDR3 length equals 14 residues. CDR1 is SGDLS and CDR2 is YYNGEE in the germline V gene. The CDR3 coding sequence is TGTGCCAGCAGCCCACGTACTCCTTTCGAGACCCAGTACTTC. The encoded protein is CASSPRTPFETQYF.

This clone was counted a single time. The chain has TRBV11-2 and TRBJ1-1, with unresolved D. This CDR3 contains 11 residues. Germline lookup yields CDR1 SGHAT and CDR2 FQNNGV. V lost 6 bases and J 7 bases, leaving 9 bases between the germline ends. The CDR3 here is CASSLGGEAFF. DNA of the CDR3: TGTGCCAGCAGTCTGGGAGGTGAAGCTTTCTTT.

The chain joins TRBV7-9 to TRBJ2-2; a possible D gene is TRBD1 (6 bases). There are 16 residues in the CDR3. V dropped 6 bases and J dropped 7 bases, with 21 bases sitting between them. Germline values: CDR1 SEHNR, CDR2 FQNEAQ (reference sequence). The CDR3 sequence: CASRRGRWGQVGELFF. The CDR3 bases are TGTGCCAGCAGACGGGGCCGTTGGGGGCAGGTCGGGGAGCTGTTTTTT.

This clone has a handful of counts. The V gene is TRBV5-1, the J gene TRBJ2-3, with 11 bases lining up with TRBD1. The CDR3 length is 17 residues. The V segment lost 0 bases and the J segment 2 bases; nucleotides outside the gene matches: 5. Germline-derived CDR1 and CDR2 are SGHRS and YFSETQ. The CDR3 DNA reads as TGCGCCAGCAGCTTGGTCGGGACAGGGGGTTCCACAGATACGCAGTATTTT. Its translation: CASSLVGTGGSTDTQYF.

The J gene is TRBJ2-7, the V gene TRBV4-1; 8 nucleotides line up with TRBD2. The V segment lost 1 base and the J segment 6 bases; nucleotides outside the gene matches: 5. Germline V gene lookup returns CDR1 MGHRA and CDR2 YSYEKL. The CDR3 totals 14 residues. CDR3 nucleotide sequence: TGCGCCAGCAGCCAAGGGGGAGCGGGAGTCGAGCAGTACTTC. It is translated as CASSQGGAGVEQYF.

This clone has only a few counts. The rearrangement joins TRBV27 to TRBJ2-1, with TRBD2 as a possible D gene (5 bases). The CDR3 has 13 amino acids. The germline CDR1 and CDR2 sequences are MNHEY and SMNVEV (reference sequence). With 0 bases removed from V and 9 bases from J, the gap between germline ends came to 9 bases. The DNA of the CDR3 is TGTGCCAGCAGTTTATCGACTGGAGGTGAGCAGTTCTTC. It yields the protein CASSLSTGGEQFF.

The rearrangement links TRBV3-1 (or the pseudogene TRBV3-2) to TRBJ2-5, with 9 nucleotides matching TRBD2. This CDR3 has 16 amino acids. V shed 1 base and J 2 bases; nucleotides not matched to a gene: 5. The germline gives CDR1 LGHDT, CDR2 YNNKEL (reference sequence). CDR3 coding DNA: TGTGCCAGCAGCCAAGCCGGGACTAGCAGGCAAGAGACCCAGTACTTC. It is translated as CASSQAGTSRQETQYF.

This CDR3 reads CASRQGVSAFF. The CDR3 nucleotides are TGTGCCAGCAGGCAGGGTGTTTCAGCTTTCTTT. The chain links TRBV2 to TRBJ1-1; a weak D match, TRBD1 (5 bases). Germline CDR1 and CDR2: SNHLY and FYNNEI. This CDR3 region has 11 residues. The V gene lost 6 bases and the J gene lost 10 bases, with 12 bases spanning the gap.

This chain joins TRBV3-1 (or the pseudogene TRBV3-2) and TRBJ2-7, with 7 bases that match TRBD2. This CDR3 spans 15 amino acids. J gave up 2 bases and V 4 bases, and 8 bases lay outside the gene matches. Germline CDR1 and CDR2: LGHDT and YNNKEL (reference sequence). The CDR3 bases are TGTGCCAGCAGCCCACCGACTAGCTCAGCCTACGAGCAGTACTTC. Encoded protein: CASSPPTSSAYEQYF.

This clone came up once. DNA of the CDR3: TGTGCCACCAGAGGGGCGGGGTACAATGAGCAGTTCTTC. Encoded protein: CATRGAGYNEQFF. This chain links TRBV15 with TRBJ2-1; D is possibly TRBD2 (6 bases). This CDR3 region has 13 residues. Germline CDR1 and CDR2: LNHNV and YYDKDF (reference sequence). V was pared by 6 bases and J by 4 bases, with 10 bases between.

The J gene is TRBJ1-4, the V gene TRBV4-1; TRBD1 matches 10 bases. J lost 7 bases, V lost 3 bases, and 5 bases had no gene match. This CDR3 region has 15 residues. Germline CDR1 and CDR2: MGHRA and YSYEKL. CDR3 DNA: TGCGCCAGCAGCCAGGGGACAGGGGAGGTTGAAAAACTGTTTTTT. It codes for CASSQGTGEVEKLFF.

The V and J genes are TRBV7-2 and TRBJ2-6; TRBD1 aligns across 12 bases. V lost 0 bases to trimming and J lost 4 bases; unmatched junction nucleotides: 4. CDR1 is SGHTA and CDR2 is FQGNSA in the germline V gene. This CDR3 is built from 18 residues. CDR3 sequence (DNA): TGTGCCAGCAGCTTAGCGGGACAGGGGGCATACGGGGCCAACGTCCTGACTTTC. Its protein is CASSLAGQGAYGANVLTF.

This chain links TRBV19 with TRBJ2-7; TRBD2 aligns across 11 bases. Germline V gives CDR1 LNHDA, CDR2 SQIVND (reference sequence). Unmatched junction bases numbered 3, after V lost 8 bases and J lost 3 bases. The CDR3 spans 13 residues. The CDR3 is CASRGLAGYEQYF. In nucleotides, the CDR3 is TGTGCCAGTCGTGGACTAGCGGGCTACGAGCAGTACTTC. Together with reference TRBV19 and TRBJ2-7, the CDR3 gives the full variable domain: DGGITQSPKYLFRKEGQNVTLSCEQNLNHDAMYWYRQDPGQGLRLIYYSQIVNDFQKGDIAEGYSVSREKKESFPLTVTSAQKNPTAFYLCASRGLAGYEQYFGPGTRLTVT.

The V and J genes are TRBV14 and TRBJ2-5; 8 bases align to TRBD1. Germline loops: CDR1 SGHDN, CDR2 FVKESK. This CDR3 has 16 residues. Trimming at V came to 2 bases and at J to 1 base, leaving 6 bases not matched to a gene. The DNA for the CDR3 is TGTGCCAGCAGCCAACGCCGGGACAGGTTCCAAGAGACCCAGTACTTC. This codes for CASSQRRDRFQETQYF.

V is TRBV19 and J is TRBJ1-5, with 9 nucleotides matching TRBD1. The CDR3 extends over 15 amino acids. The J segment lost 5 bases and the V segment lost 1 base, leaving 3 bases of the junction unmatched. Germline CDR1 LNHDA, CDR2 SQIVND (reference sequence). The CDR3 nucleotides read TGTGCCAGTAGTATAGGACAGGGGGTGCATCAGCCCCAGCATTTT. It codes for CASSIGQGVHQPQHF.

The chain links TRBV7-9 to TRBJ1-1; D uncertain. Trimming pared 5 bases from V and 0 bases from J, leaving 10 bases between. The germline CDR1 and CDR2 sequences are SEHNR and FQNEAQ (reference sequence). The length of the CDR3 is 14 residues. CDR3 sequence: CASSGTAVNTEAFF. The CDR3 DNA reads TGTGCCAGCAGCGGTACAGCCGTGAACACTGAAGCTTTCTTT.

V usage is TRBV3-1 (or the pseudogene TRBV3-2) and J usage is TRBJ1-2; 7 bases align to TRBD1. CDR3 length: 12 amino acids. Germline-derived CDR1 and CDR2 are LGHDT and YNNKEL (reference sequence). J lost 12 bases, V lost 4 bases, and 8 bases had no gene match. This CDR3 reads CASSRGTASHTF. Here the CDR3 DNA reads TGTGCCAGCAGCCGAGGGACAGCGTCTCACACCTTC.

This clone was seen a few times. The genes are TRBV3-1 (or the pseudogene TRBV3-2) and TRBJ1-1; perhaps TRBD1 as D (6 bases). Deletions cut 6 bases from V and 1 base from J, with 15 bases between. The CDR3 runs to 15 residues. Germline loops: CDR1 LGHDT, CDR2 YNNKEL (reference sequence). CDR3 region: CASSREQGRNTEAFF. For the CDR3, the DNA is TGTGCCAGCAGTCGGGAACAGGGCAGGAACACTGAAGCTTTCTTT.

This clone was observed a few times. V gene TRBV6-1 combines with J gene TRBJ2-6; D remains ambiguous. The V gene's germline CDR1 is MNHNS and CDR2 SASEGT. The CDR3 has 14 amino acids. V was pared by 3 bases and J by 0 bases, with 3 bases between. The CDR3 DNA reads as TGTGCCAGCAGTGACAACTCTGGGGCCAACGTCCTGACTTTC. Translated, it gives CASSDNSGANVLTF.

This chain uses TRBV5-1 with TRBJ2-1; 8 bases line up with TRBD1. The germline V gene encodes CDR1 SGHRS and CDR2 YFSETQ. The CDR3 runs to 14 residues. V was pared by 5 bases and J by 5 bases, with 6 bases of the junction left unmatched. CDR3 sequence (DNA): TGCGCCAGCAGTTGGATGGACAGGGACAATGAGCAGTTCTTC. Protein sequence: CASSWMDRDNEQFF.

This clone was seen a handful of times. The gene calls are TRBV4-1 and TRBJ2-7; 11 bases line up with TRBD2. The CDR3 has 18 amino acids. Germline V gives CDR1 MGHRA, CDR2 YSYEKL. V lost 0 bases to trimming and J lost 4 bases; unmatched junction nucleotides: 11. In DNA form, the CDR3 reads TGCGCCAGCAGCCAAGATATGGCTAGCGGGAGGCCTCTTTACGAGCAGTACTTC. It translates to CASSQDMASGRPLYEQYF.

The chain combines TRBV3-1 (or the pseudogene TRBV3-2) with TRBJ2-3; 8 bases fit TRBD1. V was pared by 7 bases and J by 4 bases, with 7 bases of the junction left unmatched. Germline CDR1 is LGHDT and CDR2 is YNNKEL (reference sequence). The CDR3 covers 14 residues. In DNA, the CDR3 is TGTGCCAGCAACCGAGGACAGGGTGCAGATACGCAGTATTTT. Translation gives CASNRGQGADTQYF.

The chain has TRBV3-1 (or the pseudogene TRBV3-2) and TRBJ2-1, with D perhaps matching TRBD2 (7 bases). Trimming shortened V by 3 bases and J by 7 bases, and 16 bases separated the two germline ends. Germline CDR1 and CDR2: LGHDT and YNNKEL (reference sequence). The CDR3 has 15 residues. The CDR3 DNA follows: TGTGCCAGCAGCCAGTATGAGGGGGGGCCAAATGAGCAGTTCTTC. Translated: CASSQYEGGPNEQFF.